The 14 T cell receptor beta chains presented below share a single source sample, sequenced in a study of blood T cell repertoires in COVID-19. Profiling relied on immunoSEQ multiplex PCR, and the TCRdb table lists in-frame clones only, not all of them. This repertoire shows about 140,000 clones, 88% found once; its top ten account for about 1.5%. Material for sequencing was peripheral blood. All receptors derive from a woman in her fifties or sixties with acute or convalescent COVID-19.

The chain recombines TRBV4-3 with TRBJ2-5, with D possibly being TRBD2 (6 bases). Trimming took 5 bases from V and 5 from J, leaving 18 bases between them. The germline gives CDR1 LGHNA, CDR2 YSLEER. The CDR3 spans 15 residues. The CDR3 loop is CASSSRDSTWETQYF. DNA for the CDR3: TGCGCCAGCAGCTCTCGGGACTCCACATGGGAGACCCAGTACTTC.

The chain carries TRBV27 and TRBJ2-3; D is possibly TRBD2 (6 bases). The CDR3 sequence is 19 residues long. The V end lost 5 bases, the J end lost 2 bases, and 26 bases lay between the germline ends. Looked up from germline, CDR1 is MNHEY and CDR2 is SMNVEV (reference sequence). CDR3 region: CASSPPYGRPEGPTDTQYF. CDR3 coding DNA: TGTGCCAGCAGTCCACCTTACGGGAGACCGGAGGGGCCCACAGATACGCAGTATTTT.

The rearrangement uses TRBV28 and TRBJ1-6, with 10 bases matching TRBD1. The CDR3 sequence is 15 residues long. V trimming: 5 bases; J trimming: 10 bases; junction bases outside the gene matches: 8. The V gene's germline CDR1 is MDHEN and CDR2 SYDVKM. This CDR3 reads CASSTGTGVRSPLHF. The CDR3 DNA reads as TGTGCCAGCAGTACCGGGACAGGGGTCCGGTCACCCCTCCACTTT.

Here the CDR3 DNA reads TGTGCCAGCAGCGGGACAGCCTCTCCCGCCAACTATGGCTACACCTTC. Protein product: CASSGTASPANYGYTF. The rearrangement joins TRBV28 to TRBJ1-2, with 7 nucleotides matching TRBD1. The length of the CDR3 is 16 residues. The V gene's germline CDR1 is MDHEN and CDR2 SYDVKM. V was clipped by 6 bases and J by 2 bases; unmatched bases: 12.

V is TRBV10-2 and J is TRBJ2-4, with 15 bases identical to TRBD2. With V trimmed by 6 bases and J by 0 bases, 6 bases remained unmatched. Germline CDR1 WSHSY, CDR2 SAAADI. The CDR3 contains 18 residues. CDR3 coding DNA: TGCGCCAGCAGCCCGGGGACTAGCGGGGGGCTAGCCAAAAACATTCAGTACTTC. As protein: CASSPGTSGGLAKNIQYF.

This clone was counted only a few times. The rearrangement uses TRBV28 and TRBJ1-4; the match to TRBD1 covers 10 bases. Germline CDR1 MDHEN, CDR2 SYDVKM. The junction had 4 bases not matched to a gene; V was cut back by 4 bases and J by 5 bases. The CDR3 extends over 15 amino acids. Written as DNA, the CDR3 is TGTGCCAGCAGTTCCACGGGACAGGGGAATGAAAAACTGTTTTTT. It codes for CASSSTGQGNEKLFF.

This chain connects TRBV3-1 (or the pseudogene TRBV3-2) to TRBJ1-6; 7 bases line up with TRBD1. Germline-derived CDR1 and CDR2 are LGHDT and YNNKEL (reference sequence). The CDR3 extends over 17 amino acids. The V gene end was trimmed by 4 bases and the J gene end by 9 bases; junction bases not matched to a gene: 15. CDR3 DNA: TGTGCCAGCAGCCGAACAGGCTTCCAGGGGGTAGGTTCACCCCTCCACTTT. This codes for CASSRTGFQGVGSPLHF.

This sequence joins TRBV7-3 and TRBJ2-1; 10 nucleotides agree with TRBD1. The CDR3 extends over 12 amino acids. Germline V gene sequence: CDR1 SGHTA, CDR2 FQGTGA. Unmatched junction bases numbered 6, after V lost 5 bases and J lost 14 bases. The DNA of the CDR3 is TGTGCCAGCAGCCCGACAGGGGGCGTCGAGTTCTTC. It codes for CASSPTGGVEFF. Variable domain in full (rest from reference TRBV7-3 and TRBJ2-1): GAGVSQTPSNKVTEKGKYVELRCDPISGHTALYWYRQSLGQGPEFLIYFQGTGAADDSGLPNDRFFAVRPEGSVSTLKIQRTERGDSAVYLCASSPTGGVEFFGPGTRLTVL.

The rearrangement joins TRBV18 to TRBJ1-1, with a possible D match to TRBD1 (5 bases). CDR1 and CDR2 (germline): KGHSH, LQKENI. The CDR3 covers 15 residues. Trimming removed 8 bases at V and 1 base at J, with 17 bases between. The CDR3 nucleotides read TGTGCCAGCACCTTATTTCGACAGAAGAACACTGAAGCTTTCTTT. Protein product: CASTLFRQKNTEAFF.

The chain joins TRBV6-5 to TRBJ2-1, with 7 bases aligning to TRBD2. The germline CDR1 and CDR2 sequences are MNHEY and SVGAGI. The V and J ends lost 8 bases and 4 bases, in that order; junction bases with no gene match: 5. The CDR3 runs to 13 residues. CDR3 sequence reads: CASGGESYNEQFF. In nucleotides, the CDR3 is TGTGCCAGCGGGGGGGAGAGTTACAATGAGCAGTTCTTC.

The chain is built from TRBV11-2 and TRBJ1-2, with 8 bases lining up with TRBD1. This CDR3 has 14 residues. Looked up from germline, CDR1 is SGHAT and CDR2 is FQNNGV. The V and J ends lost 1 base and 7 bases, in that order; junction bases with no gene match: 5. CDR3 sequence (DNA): TGTGCCAGCAGCTTAGCCGACAGGGGTGCTGGCTACACCTTC. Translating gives CASSLADRGAGYTF.

The CDR3 loop is CASSLQGAPTDTQYF. CDR3 DNA sequence: TGCGCCAGCAGCTTACAGGGGGCCCCCACAGATACGCAGTATTTT. The chain uses TRBV5-1 and TRBJ2-3; 9 bases match TRBD1. CDR1 is SGHRS, CDR2 YFSETQ, per germline. Trimming took 2 bases from V and 2 from J; bases not matched to a gene: 3. This CDR3 contains 15 residues.

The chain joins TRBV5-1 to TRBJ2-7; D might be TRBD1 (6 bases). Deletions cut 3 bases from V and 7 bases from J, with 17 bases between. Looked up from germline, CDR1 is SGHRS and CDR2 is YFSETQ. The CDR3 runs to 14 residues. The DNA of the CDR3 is TGCGCCAGCAGCTCCGGGACACCCTTGAGTGAGCAGTACTTC. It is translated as CASSSGTPLSEQYF.

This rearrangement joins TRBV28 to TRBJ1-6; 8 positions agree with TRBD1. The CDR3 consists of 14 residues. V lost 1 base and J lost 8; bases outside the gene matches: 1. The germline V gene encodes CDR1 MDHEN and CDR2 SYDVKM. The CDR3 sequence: CASSLLDRDSPLHF. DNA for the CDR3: TGTGCCAGCAGTTTATTGGACAGGGATTCACCCCTCCACTTT.